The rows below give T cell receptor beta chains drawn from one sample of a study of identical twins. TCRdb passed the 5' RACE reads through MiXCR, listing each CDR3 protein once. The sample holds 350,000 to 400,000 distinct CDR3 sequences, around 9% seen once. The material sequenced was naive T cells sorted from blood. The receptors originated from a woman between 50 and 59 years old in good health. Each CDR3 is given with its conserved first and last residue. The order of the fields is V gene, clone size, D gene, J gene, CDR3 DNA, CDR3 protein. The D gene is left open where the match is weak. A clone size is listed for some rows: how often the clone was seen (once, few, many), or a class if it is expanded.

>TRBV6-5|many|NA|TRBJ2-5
TGTGCCAGCAGTTATGTGGCCAGCCAAGAGACCCAGTACTTC
CASSYVASQETQYF
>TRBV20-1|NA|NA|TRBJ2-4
TGCAGTGCTAGAGGTCCGGGCGCCCTTAAAAACATTCAGTACTTC
CSARGPGALKNIQYF
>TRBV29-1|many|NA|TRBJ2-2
TGCAGCGTTGAAGTAGGGATTCACACCGGGGAGCTGTTTTTT
CSVEVGIHTGELFF
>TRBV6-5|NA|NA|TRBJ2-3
TGTGCCAGCAGTTACTCCAGACAGTTCATCACAGATACGCAGTATTTT
CASSYSRQFITDTQYF
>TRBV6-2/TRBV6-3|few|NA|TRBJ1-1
TGTGCCAGCAGTCCCGACGGTCGTGGCACTGAAGCTTTCTTT
CASSPDGRGTEAFF
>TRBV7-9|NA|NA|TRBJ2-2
TGTGCCAGCAGCCTCGTTAATACGAACACCGGGGAGCTGTTTTTT
CASSLVNTNTGELFF
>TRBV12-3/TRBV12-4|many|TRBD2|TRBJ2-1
TGTGCCAGCAGTTTTGGAGGATCGGGAGGAGTAAACAATGAGCAGTTCTTC
CASSFGGSGGVNNEQFF
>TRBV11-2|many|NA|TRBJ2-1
TGTGCCAGCAGCTGGGGGCAACCAAATGAGCAGTTCTTC
CASSWGQPNEQFF
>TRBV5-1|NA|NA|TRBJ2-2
TGCGCCAGCAGCTTGATGGGGATGGGAACCGGGGAGCTGTTTTTT
CASSLMGMGTGELFF
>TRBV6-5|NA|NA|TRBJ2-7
TGTGCCAGCAGCTCCGGGACGCCAGCCTACGAGCAGTACTTC
CASSSGTPAYEQYF
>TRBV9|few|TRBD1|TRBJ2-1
TGTGCCAGCAGCCTCGTTGTACGGCAGGGGGCTGGCAATGAGCAGTTCTTC
CASSLVVRQGAGNEQFF
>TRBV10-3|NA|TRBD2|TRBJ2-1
TGTGCCACGGGACTAGCGGGACCCTACAATGAGCAGTTCTTC
CATGLAGPYNEQFF
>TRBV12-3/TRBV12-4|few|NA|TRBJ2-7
TGTGCCAGCAGTCACACTGCGGGCGAGCAGTACTTC
CASSHTAGEQYF
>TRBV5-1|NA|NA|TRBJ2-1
TGCGCCAGCAGCTTGGTGGGAAAAGTTGGGTCCTACAATGAGCAGTTCTTC
CASSLVGKVGSYNEQFF
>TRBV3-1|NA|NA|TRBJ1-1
TGTGCCAGCAGCCATCCGGTGAACACTGAAGCTTTCTTT
CASSHPVNTEAFF
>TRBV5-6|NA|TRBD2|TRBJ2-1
TGTGCCAGCAGCTTAAACGGGAGGGCCCTCAATGAGCAGTTCTTC
CASSLNGRALNEQFF
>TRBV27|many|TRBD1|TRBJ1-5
TGTGCCAGCAGTTTATGGGGACAGGGGAGCAATCAGCCCCAGCATTTT
CASSLWGQGSNQPQHF
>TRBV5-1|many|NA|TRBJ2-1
TGCGCCAGCAGCTTAGACTTAGGCTCCTACAATGAGCAGTTCTTC
CASSLDLGSYNEQFF
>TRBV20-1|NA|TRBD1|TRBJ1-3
TGCAGTGCTAGGCCCGGGACAGGGAGTGGAAACACCATATATTTT
CSARPGTGSGNTIYF
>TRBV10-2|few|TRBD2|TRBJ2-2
TGCGCCAGCATTTCGACTAGCGGTCCCACCGGGGAGCTGTTTTTT
CASISTSGPTGELFF
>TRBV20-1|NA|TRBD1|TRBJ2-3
TGCAGTGCTACAACAGGGGCAGATACGCAGTATTTT
CSATTGADTQYF
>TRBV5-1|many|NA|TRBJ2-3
TGCGCCAGCAGCTTTTCGGAGGGCCCCCCAGATACGCAGTATTTT
CASSFSEGPPDTQYF
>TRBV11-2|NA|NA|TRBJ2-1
TGTGCCAGCAGCTCTCTCAGGGGATTGGGCAATGAGCAGTTCTTC
CASSSLRGLGNEQFF
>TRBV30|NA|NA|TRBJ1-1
TGTGCCTGGAGTGTATTAGGGGGAGACACTGAAGCTTTCTTT
CAWSVLGGDTEAFF
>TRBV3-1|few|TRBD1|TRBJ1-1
TGTGCCAGCAGGGATAAGAGACAGGGCGGCACTGAAGCTTTCTTT
CASRDKRQGGTEAFF
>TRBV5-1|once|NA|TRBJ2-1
TGCTCCAGCAGCTTCCGGGACAACTACAATGAGCAGTTCTTC
CSSSFRDNYNEQFF
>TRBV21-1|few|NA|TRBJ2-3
TGTGCCAGCAGCAAGAGACTAGCGTCAAGAAGGGATACGCAGTATTTT
CASSKRLASRRDTQYF
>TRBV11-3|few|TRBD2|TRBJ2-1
TGTGCCAGCAGCTTAGGCGGGAGAGTAGATCGTGGTGAGCAGTTCTTC
CASSLGGRVDRGEQFF
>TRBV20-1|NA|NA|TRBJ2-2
TGCAGTGCCCGGAAGGGAGGAGGAAACACCGGGGAGCTGTTTTTT
CSARKGGGNTGELFF
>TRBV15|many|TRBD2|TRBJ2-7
TGTGCCACGAAAAAGGAGCGGGAGTTTTACGAGCAGTACTTC
CATKKEREFYEQYF
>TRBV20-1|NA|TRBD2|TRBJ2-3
TGCAGTGCTAGAGATCCCGGGACTACCATCGTCCCTACGCAGTATTTT
CSARDPGTTIVPTQYF
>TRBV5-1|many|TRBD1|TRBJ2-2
TGCGCCAGCAGCCAACCGGACAGGCCCGGGGAGCTGTTTTTT
CASSQPDRPGELFF
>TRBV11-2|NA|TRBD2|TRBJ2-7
TGTGCCAGCAGTCTGACTAGCGGGAGATCCGAGCAGTACTTC
CASSLTSGRSEQYF
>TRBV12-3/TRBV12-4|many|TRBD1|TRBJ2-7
TGTGCCAGCAGTAACCACGGGACAGCCTACGAGCAGTACTTC
CASSNHGTAYEQYF
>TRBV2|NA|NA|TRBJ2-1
TGTGCCACAGTCGCACAGGCCAAAGGGCAGTTCTTC
CATVAQAKGQFF
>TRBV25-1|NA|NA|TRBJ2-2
TGTGCCCCCAACCCTGTCGGGGACGACGGCGGGGAGCTGTTTTTT
CAPNPVGDDGGELFF
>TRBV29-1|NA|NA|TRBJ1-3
TGCAGCGTTGCAGAGGGGAACACCATATATTTT
CSVAEGNTIYF
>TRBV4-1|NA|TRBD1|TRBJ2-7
TGCGCCAGCAGCCAGCTACGACAGGGATACGAGCAGTACTTC
CASSQLRQGYEQYF
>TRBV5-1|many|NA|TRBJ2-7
TGCGCCAGCAGCGGACCGGGCGTGGGGGAGCAGTACTTC
CASSGPGVGEQYF
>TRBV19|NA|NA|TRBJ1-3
TGTGCCAGTAGTATATGGTCTCGTCCCTCGGTGGGAAACACCATATATTTT
CASSIWSRPSVGNTIYF
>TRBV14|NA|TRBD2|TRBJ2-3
TGTGCCAGCGCCGGGACTAGCGCCGTTCTAGCTGGTACAGATACGCAGTATTTT
CASAGTSAVLAGTDTQYF
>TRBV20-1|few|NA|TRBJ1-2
TGCAGTGCGGGCAAGACGGGAGCTAACTATGGCTACACCTTC
CSAGKTGANYGYTF
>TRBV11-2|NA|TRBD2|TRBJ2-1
TGTGCCAGCAGCTTAGGAGCGGGGAACTACAATGAGCAGTTCTTC
CASSLGAGNYNEQFF
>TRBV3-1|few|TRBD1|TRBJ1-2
TGTGCCAGCAGCCAAGCGATCGACAGGGGCTATGGCTACACCTTC
CASSQAIDRGYGYTF
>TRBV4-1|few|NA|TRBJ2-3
TGCGCCAGCAGCCTCTCCGGGACTTGGGTGTATTTT
CASSLSGTWVYF
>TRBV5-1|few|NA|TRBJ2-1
TGCGCCAGCAGCAGGATATCTAGCGACCCGTGGAGGGGTGAGCAGTTCTTC
CASSRISSDPWRGEQFF
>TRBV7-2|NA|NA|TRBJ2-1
TGTGCCAGCAGCTTAGTTGCGGGATCCTACAATGAGCTGTTCTTC
CASSLVAGSYNELFF
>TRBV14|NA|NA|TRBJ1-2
TGTGCCAGCAGCCAAGTTCGCCTCGCTGGCTACACCTTC
CASSQVRLAGYTF
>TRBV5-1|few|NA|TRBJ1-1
TGCGCCAGCAGCGGGGTAAGGGATAAATGGAACACTGAAGCTTTCTTT
CASSGVRDKWNTEAFF
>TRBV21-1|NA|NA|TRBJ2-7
TGTGCCAGCAGCTTGACGCACCGGGCCCTACGGGACGAGCAGTACTTC
CASSLTHRALRDEQYF
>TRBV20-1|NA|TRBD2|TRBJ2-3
TGCAGTGCTAGAGTAGGTAGCGGGAGAACAGATACGCAGTATTTT
CSARVGSGRTDTQYF
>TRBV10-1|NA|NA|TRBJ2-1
TGCGCCAGCAGTGTTCGACAAAATACAAATGAGCAGTTCTTC
CASSVRQNTNEQFF
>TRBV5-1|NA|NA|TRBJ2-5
TGCGCCAGCAGCTTGAGTTTGGCGGGAATCTTAAAGACCCAGTACTTC
CASSLSLAGILKTQYF
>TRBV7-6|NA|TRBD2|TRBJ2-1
TGTGCCAGCAGCTTAGGGATTTTGACTAGCGGGAGAAGGCTAACCGATGAGCAGTTCTTC
CASSLGILTSGRRLTDEQFF
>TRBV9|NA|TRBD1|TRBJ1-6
TGTGCCAGCAGCGCGCCGGGACAGGGATATAATTCACCCCTCCACTTT
CASSAPGQGYNSPLHF
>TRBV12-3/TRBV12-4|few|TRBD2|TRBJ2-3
TGTGCCACCCCCCCCGCGGGGGGCGCAGATACGCAGTATTTT
CATPPAGGADTQYF
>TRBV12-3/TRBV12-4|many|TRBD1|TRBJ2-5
TGTGCCAGCACTGGAGCCCGGGACAGGGGGGAGACCCAGTACTTC
CASTGARDRGETQYF
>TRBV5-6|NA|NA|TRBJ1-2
TGTGCCTCCGAGGCGGGGAGTGGCTACACCTTC
CASEAGSGYTF
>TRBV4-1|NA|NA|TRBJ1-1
TGCGCCAGCAGCCACGGGCGGAACCTCGGGGACACTGAAGCTTTCTTT
CASSHGRNLGDTEAFF